This entry lists 20 T cell receptor beta chains sequenced from one sample in a study of beta chain features in type 1 diabetes. Expressed TCRB transcripts were sequenced because the entire RNA isolate underwent reverse transcription. Repertoires were generated with immunoSEQ multiplex PCR, while TCRdb's copy carries only in-frame clones and drops some. The table records some 150,000 clones, less than 9% of them present only once. The sequenced sample consisted of central memory CD4+ T cells from blood. The receptor set was obtained from a woman in her twenties or thirties in good health.

This clone was seen only a few times. The chain uses TRBV11-2 and TRBJ1-3; D gene ambiguous. The CDR3 extends over 13 amino acids. V lost 0 bases and J 15 bases, leaving 15 bases between the germline ends. Germline V gives CDR1 SGHAT, CDR2 FQNNGV. Here the CDR3 DNA reads TGTGCCAGCAGCTTAGATGGGCTAGCCCCGGGATATTTT. Amino acids: CASSLDGLAPGYF.

The gene calls are TRBV4-3 and TRBJ2-2; TRBD2 is a possible D gene (7 bases). This CDR3 is built from 16 residues. Looked up from germline, CDR1 is LGHNA and CDR2 is YSLEER. The V end lost 4 bases, the J end lost 4 bases, and 16 bases lay between the germline ends. CDR3 sequence (DNA): TGCGCCAGCAGCCCAAGGGGGGGGATCCCCACCGGGGAGCTGTTTTTT. Its translation: CASSPRGGIPTGELFF.

This clone has more than one count but fewer than ten. This rearrangement joins TRBV29-1 to TRBJ2-1, with TRBD2 matching 12 bases. The CDR3 extends over 12 amino acids. The V gene's germline CDR1 is SQVTM and CDR2 ANQGSEA. J lost 9 bases, V lost 4 bases, and 1 base had no gene match. The CDR3 region has the DNA TGCAGCGTTGGACTAGCGGGAGTTGAGCAGTTCTTC. Its translation is CSVGLAGVEQFF.

This chain connects TRBV7-9 to TRBJ1-4, with a weak D call TRBD1 (6 bases). Deletions cut 4 bases from V and 8 bases from J, with 8 bases between. In germline, CDR1 is SEHNR, CDR2 FQNEAQ (reference sequence). The CDR3 runs 12 residues. The DNA of the CDR3 is TGTGCCAGCAGCTGGGGGCAGGAAAAACTGTTTTTT. Its protein product is CASSWGQEKLFF.

This clone was observed a handful of times. The rearrangement joins TRBV27 to TRBJ1-1; D might be TRBD1 (6 bases). Germline V gene lookup returns CDR1 MNHEY and CDR2 SMNVEV (reference sequence). V shed 4 bases and J shed 6 bases, with 15 bases lying between them. The CDR3 contains 14 residues. CDR3 region: CASSSGQGFAEAFF. DNA for the CDR3: TGTGCCAGCAGTTCCGGTCAGGGGTTCGCTGAAGCTTTCTTT.

This clone was detected ten times or more. The chain couples TRBV29-1 to TRBJ2-3; no clear D. Deletions cut 7 bases from V and 4 bases from J, with 12 bases between. This CDR3 comprises 12 residues. Germline values: CDR1 SQVTM, CDR2 ANQGSEA. In nucleotides, the CDR3 is TGCAGCGGGAGCCGCAGTGCAGATACGCAGTATTTT. It yields the protein CSGSRSADTQYF.

This clone came up many times. The chain joins TRBV19 to TRBJ2-2, with 10 bases lining up with TRBD2. CDR3 size: 15 residues. Germline CDR1 LNHDA, CDR2 SQIVND (reference sequence). V gave up 8 bases and J gave up 5 bases; unmatched junction bases: 8. The CDR3 sequence is CASRRASGSTGELFF. The DNA for the CDR3 is TGTGCCAGTCGAAGGGCTAGCGGGAGTACCGGGGAGCTGTTTTTT.

V gene TRBV29-1 combines with J gene TRBJ1-1; D not resolved. Looked up from germline, CDR1 is SQVTM and CDR2 is ANQGSEA. Trimming left V 7 bases short and J 1 base short, with 10 bases between. The CDR3 totals 12 residues. The CDR3 spells CSAGGQNTEAFF. The CDR3 bases are TGCAGCGCTGGAGGCCAGAACACTGAAGCTTTCTTT.

The chain combines TRBV25-1 with TRBJ2-5; 8 bases are a match to TRBD2. V dropped 9 bases and J dropped 2; count of bases not matched to a gene: 8. Germline lookup yields CDR1 MGHDK and CDR2 SYGVNS. This CDR3 comprises 14 residues. For the CDR3, the DNA is TGTGCCAGTCGGGGGGGCTTATCACAAGAGACCCAGTACTTC. This codes for CASRGGLSQETQYF.

The V gene is TRBV10-3, the J gene TRBJ2-3; D gene uncertain. Germline V gives CDR1 ENHRY, CDR2 SYGVKD. The CDR3 totals 17 residues. V lost 0 bases, J lost 0 bases, and 13 bases lay in between. This CDR3 reads CAISESRRGVSTDTQYF. CDR3 coding DNA: TGTGCCATCAGTGAGTCGAGGAGAGGAGTTAGCACAGATACGCAGTATTTT.

This clone came up a few times. The V and J genes are TRBV9 and TRBJ2-5, with 11 positions matching TRBD2. Germline CDR1 SGDLS, CDR2 YYNGEE. The CDR3 covers 16 residues. V shed 4 bases, J shed 2 bases, and the junction held 7 bases outside the gene matches. CDR3: CASSTLGTSGQETQYF. In nucleotides, the CDR3 is TGTGCCAGCAGCACCCTTGGGACTAGCGGACAAGAGACCCAGTACTTC. Drawing the rest from reference TRBV9 and TRBJ2-5, the complete variable domain is DSGVTQTPKHLITATGQRVTLRCSPRSGDLSVYWYQQSLDQGLQFLIQYYNGEERAKGNILERFSAQQFPDLHSELNLSSLELGDSALYFCASSTLGTSGQETQYFGPGTRLLVL.

The chain recombines TRBV28 with TRBJ2-5; no reliable D call. CDR3 length: 15 amino acids. Germline V CDR1 and CDR2: MDHEN, SYDVKM. V was cut by 0 bases and J by 7 bases, with 15 bases left in between. The DNA of the CDR3 is TGTGCCAGCAGTTTATGGTCGGCTCTTGAGGTGACCCAGTACTTC. Translating it yields CASSLWSALEVTQYF.

V gene TRBV7-2 combines with J gene TRBJ2-5, with TRBD1 identical over 8 bases. Germline-derived CDR1 and CDR2 are SGHTA and FQGNSA. The V gene end was trimmed by 3 bases and the J gene end by 5 bases; junction bases not matched to a gene: 8. This CDR3 region has 15 residues. The CDR3 DNA reads as TGTGCCAGCAGCTTTTGGACAGGGTATTCGGAGACCCAGTACTTC. Translation gives CASSFWTGYSETQYF.

This clone was seen a handful of times. V usage is TRBV7-8 and J usage is TRBJ2-7, with D perhaps matching TRBD1 (6 bases). CDR1 is SGHVS and CDR2 is FQNEAQ in the germline V gene. The V end was cut by 5 bases, the J end by 0 bases, with 17 bases between. The CDR3 contains 16 residues. CDR3 nucleotide sequence: TGTGCCAGCAGCCGACAGACCGACAGGACCTCCTACGAGCAGTACTTC. This gives the protein CASSRQTDRTSYEQYF.

The chain links TRBV15 to TRBJ1-5, with 7 bases that match TRBD1. V shed 1 base, J shed 7 bases, and the junction held 4 bases outside the gene matches. The CDR3 runs to 14 residues. Per germline, CDR1 LNHNV and CDR2 YYDKDF (reference sequence). The CDR3, as DNA: TGTGCCACCAGCAGAGGACAGGGTGAACAGCCCCAGCATTTT. Protein product: CATSRGQGEQPQHF. Full variable domain (outside the CDR3, taken from reference TRBV15 and TRBJ1-5): DAMVIQNPRYQVTQFGKPVTLSCSQTLNHNVMYWYQQKSSQAPKLLFHYYDKDFNNEADTPDNFQSRRPNTSFCFLDIRSPGLGDTAMYLCATSRGQGEQPQHFGDGTRLSIL.

This clone was detected a few times. This chain joins TRBV20-1 and TRBJ2-1; no reliable D call. The CDR3 is 11 amino acids. Germline V gives CDR1 DFQATT, CDR2 SNEGSKA (reference sequence). V lost 3 bases and J 14 bases, leaving 14 bases between the germline ends. CDR3 DNA: TGCAGTGCTAGTGCCCCTCCTCCGGAGTTCTTC. It translates to CSASAPPPEFF.

The V and J genes are TRBV21-1 and TRBJ2-4; the DNA was not used to check the table's D call, TRBD1. TRBV21-1 has pseudogene status. This CDR3 contains 19 residues. The CDR3 loop reads CASSKAVTGGPLSKNIQYF. For the CDR3, the DNA is TGTGCCAGCAGCAAAGCTGTGACAGGGGGACCTCTGTCCAAAAACATTCAGTACTTC.

V is TRBV9 and J is TRBJ2-5, with a possible D match to TRBD1 (6 bases). Trimming stripped 0 bases from V and 2 bases from J, with 11 bases between. The CDR3 contains 15 residues. The germline V gene encodes CDR1 SGDLS and CDR2 YYNGEE. CDR3 nucleotides: TGTGCCAGCAGCGTAGTAGGGGGATGGCAAGAGACCCAGTACTTC. Its protein product is CASSVVGGWQETQYF. Drawing the rest from reference TRBV9 and TRBJ2-5, the complete variable domain is DSGVTQTPKHLITATGQRVTLRCSPRSGDLSVYWYQQSLDQGLQFLIQYYNGEERAKGNILERFSAQQFPDLHSELNLSSLELGDSALYFCASSVVGGWQETQYFGPGTRLLVL.

The V and J genes are TRBV11-2 and TRBJ2-3; perhaps TRBD1 as D (6 bases). Per germline, CDR1 SGHAT and CDR2 FQNNGV. V was pared by 5 bases and J by 5 bases, with 11 bases between. The CDR3 length is 13 residues. CDR3 nucleotide sequence: TGTGCCAGCAGCCCGTACAGGGAAGATACGCAGTATTTT. It codes for CASSPYREDTQYF.

This clone was seen more than once but under ten times. This chain joins TRBV30 and TRBJ2-7; TRBD1 matches at 10 bases. Germline CDR1 reads GTSNPN; CDR2 reads SVGIG (reference sequence). The CDR3 has 17 amino acids. V trimming: 1 base; J trimming: 1 base; junction bases outside the gene matches: 10. In DNA, the CDR3 is TGTGCCTGGAGTGCACAATCGGGACAGGGGAGGTCCTACGAGCAGTACTTC. Translated: CAWSAQSGQGRSYEQYF.